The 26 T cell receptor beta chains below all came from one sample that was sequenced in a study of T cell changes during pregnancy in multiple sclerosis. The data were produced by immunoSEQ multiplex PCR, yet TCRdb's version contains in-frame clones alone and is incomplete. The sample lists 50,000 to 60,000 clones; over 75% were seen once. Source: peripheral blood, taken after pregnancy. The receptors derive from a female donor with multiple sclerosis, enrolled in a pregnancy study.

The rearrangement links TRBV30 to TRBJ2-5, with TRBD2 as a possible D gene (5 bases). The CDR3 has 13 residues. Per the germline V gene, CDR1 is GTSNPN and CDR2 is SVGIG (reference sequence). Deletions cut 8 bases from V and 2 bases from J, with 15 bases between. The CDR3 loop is CARAGSLQETQYF. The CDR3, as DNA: TGTGCCCGGGCTGGGAGTCTTCAAGAGACCCAGTACTTC.

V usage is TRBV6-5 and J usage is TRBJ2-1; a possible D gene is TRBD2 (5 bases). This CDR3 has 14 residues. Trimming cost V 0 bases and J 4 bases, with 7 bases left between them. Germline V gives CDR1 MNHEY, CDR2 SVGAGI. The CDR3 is CASSYSRVYNEQFF. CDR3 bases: TGTGCCAGCAGTTACTCGAGGGTATACAATGAGCAGTTCTTC.

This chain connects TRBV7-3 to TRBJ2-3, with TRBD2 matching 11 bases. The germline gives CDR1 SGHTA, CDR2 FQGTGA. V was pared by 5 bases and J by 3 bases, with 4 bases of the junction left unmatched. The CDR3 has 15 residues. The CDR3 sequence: CASSHLAGGTDTQYF. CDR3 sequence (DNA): TGTGCCAGCAGCCACCTAGCGGGGGGAACAGATACGCAGTATTTT.

This CDR3 is CASSVDRGEDEQYF. CDR3 coding DNA: TGTGCCAGCAGCGTCGACAGGGGGGAGGACGAGCAGTACTTC. This chain connects TRBV9 to TRBJ2-7, with 9 bases aligning to TRBD1. V lost 2 bases, J lost 5 bases, and 5 bases stayed unmatched. The germline gives CDR1 SGDLS, CDR2 YYNGEE. The CDR3 is made up of 14 amino acids.

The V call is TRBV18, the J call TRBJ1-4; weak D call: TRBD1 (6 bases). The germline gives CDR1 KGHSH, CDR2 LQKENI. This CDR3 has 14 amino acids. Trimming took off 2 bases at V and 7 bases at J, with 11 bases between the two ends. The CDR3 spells CASSPTGFGEKLFF. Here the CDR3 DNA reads TGTGCCAGCTCACCAACAGGGTTTGGTGAAAAACTGTTTTTT.

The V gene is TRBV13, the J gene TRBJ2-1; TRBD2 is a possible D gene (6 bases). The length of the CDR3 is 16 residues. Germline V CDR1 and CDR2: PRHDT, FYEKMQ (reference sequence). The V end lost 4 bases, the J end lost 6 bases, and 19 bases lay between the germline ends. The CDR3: CASSSTTWGDLNEQFF. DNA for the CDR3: TGTGCCAGCAGCTCGACGACTTGGGGGGACCTCAATGAGCAGTTCTTC.

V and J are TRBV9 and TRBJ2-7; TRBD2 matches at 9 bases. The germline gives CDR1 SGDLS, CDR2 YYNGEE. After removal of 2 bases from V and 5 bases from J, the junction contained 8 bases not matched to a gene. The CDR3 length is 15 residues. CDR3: CASSVSSGGFDEQYF. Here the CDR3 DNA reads TGTGCCAGCAGCGTGTCGAGCGGGGGGTTTGACGAGCAGTACTTC.

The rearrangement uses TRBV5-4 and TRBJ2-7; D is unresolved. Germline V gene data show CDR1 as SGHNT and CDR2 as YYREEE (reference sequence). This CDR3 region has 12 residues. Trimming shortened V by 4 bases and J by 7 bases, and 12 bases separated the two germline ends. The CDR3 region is CASSTSDGEQYF. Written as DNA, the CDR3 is TGTGCCAGCAGCACCTCAGACGGGGAGCAGTACTTC.

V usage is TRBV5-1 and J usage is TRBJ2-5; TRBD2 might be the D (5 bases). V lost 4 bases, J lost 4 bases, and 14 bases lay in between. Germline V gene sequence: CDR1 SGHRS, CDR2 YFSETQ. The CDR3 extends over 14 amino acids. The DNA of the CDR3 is TGCGCCAGCAGCCGAGACTATCTTTCAGAGACCCAGTACTTC. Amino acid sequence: CASSRDYLSETQYF.

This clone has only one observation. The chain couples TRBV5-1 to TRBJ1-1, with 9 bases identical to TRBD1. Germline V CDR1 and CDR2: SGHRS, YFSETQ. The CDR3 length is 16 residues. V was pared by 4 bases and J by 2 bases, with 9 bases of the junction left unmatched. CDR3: CASSTGQGSFNTEAFF. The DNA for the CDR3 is TGCGCCAGCAGCACGGGACAGGGCTCATTCAACACTGAAGCTTTCTTT.

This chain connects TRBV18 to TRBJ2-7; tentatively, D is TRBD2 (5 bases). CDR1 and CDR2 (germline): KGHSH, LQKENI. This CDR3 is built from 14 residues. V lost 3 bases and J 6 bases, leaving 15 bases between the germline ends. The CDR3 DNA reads TGTGCCAGCTCACCCCGGACTCAATCGGGCGAGCAGTACTTC. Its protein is CASSPRTQSGEQYF.

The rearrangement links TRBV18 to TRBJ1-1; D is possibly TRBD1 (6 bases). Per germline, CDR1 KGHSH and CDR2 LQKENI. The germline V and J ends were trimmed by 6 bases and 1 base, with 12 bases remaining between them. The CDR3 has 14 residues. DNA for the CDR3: TGTGCCAGCTCCACAACAGGGTCGAACACTGAAGCTTTCTTT. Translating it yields CASSTTGSNTEAFF.

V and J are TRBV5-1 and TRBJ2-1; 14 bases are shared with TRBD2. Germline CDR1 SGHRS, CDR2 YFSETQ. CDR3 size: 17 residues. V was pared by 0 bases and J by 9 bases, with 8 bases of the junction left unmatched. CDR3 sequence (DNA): TGCGCCAGCAGCTTGGGGTTGACTAGCGGGGGGGCAGGTGAGCAGTTCTTC. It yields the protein CASSLGLTSGGAGEQFF.

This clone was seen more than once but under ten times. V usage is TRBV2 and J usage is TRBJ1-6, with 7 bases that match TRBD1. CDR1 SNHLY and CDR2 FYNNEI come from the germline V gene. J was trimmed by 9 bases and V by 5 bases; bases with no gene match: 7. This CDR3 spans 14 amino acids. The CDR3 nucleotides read TGTGCCAGCAGTTCTGACAGGGCGGGTTCACCCCTCCACTTT. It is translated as CASSSDRAGSPLHF.

The CDR3 loop reads CASGAGRDTEAFF. CDR3 coding DNA: TGTGCTAGTGGGGCGGGGAGGGACACTGAAGCTTTCTTT. The chain is built from TRBV12-5 and TRBJ1-1; D ambiguous. The CDR3 spans 13 residues. The ends were cut back, 6 bases at V and 3 bases at J, with 11 bases in the middle. From germline, CDR1 is LGHNT and CDR2 FRNRAP.

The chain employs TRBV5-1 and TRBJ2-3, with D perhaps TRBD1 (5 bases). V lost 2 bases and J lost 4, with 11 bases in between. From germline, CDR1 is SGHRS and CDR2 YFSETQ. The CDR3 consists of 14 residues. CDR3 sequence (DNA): TGCGCCAGCAGCTTTTTAGGGGTGGCAGATACGCAGTATTTT. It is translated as CASSFLGVADTQYF.

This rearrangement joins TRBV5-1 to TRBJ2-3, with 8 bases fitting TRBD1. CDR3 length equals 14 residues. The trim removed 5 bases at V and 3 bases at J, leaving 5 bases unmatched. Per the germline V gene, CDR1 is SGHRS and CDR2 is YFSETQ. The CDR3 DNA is TGCGCCAGCAGGCAGGGGGCAAGAACAGATACGCAGTATTTT. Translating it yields CASRQGARTDTQYF.

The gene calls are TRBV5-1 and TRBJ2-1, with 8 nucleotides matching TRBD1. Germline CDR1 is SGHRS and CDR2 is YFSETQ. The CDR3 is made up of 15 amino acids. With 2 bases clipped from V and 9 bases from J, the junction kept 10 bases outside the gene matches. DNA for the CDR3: TGCGCCAGCAGCTTCCTAGGACAGGGTGGCAGTGAGCAGTTCTTC. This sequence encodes CASSFLGQGGSEQFF. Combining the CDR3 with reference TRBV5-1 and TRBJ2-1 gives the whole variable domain KAGVTQTPRYLIKTRGQQVTLSCSPISGHRSVSWYQQTPGQGLQFLFEYFSETQRNKGNFPGRFSGRQFSNSRSEMNVSTLELGDSALYLCASSFLGQGGSEQFFGPGTRLTVL.

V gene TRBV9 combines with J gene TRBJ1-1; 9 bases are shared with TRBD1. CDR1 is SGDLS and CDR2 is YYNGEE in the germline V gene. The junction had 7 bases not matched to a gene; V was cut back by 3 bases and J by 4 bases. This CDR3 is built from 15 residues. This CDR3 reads CASSDGDRAGTEAFF. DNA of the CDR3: TGTGCCAGCAGCGACGGGGACAGGGCAGGCACTGAAGCTTTCTTT.

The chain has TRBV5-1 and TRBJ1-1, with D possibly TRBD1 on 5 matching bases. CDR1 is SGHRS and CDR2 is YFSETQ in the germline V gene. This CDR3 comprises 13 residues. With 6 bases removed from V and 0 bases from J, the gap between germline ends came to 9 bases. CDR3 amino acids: CASNQGMNTEAFF. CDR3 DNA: TGCGCCAGCAACCAGGGAATGAACACTGAAGCTTTCTTT.

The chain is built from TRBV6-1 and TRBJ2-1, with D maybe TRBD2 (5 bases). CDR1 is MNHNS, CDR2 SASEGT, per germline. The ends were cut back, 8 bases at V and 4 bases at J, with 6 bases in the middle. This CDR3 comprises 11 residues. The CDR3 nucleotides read TGTGCCAGCCGGGGTTACAATGAGCAGTTCTTC. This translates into CASRGYNEQFF.

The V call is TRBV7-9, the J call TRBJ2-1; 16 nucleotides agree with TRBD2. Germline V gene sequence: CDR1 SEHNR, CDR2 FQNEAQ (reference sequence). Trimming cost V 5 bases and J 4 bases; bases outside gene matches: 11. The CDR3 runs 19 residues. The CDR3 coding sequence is TGTGCCAGCAGCCGCAGTTCCGGGACTAGCGGGGGGGAATACAATGAGCAGTTCTTC. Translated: CASSRSSGTSGGEYNEQFF.

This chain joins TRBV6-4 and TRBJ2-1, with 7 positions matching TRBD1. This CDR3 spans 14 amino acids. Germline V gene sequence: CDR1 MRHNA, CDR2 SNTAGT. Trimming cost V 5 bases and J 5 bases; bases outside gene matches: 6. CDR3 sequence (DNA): TGTGCCAGCAGTCCGACAGGGTGGGACAATGAGCAGTTCTTC. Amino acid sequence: CASSPTGWDNEQFF.

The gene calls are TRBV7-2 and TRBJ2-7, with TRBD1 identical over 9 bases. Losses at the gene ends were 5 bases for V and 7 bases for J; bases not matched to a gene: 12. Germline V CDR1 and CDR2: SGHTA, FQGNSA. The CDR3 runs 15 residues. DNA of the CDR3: TGTGCCAGCAGCATACAGGGGGCGCAGGCGCAGGAGCAGTACTTC. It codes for CASSIQGAQAQEQYF.

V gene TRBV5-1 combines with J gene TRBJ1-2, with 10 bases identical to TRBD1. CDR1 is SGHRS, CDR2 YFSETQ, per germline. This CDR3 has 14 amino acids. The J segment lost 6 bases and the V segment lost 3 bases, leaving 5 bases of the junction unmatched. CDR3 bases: TGCGCCAGCAGCTACCGGGACAGGGGACATGGCTACACCTTC. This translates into CASSYRDRGHGYTF.

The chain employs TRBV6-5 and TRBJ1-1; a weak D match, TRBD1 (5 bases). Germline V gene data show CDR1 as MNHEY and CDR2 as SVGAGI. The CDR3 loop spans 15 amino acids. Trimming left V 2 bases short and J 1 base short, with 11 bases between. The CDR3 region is CASSYPRGGNTEAFF. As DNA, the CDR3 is TGTGCCAGCAGTTACCCCCGCGGGGGGAACACTGAAGCTTTCTTT.